This T cell receptor (beta chain) appears in the sequencing data of a study of blood T cell repertoires in COVID-19. Looking at the study overall: Collection of acute and convalescent COVID-19 samples took place in the United States, Italy and Spain.

As processed by the authors: Reference gene primers were amplified, and this amplification served to estimate nucleated cell counts. Sequencing was performed with immunoSEQ multiplex PCR; in TCRdb, only in-frame clones are kept and a portion is missing. V, J and clone size are those of that table, while D and trimming were read from the DNA. The repertoire holds about 51,000 clones, with nearly 90% as singletons. This TCR came from a man aged 45-60 years with active COVID-19. The sequencing input was peripheral blood.

The CDR3 DNA sequence: TGTGCCACCAGCAGACCCTATAGGGGAGGGAAGGACACTGAAGCTTTCTTT. Translated: CATSRPYRGGKDTEAFF. The rearrangement joins TRBV15 to TRBJ1-1; D might be TRBD1 (5 bases). Germline lookup yields CDR1 LNHNV and CDR2 YYDKDF (reference sequence). The length of the CDR3 is 17 residues. V was shortened by 2 bases and J by 3 bases, with 19 bases between the two germline ends.